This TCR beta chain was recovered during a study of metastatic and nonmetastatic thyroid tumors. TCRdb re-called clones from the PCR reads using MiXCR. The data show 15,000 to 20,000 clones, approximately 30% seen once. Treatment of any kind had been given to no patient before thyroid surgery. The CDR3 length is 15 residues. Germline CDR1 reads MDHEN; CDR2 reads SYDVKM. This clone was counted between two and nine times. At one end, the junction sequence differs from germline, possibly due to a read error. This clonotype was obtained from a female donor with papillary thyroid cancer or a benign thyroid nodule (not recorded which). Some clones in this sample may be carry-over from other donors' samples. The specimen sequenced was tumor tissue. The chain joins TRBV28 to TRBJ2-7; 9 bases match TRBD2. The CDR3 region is CASTAGTSWNYEHYF. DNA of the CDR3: TGCGCCAGCACCGCCGGGACTAGCTGGAACTACGAGCATTACTTC.